This TCR beta chain was captured in a study of blood T cell repertoires in COVID-19. Looking at the study overall: COVID-19 samples collected from the United States, Italy and Spain covered acute and convalescent phases. In each case, the material was cDNA or gDNA derived from T cells, B-cell-depleted T cells, or PBMCs.

This clone has only one observation. The germline gives CDR1 SNHLY, CDR2 FYNNEI. This CDR3 has 13 amino acids. Trimming stripped 7 bases from V and 3 bases from J, with 13 bases between. As handled by the study authors: How many nucleated cells were present was estimated from reference gene primer amplification. Sequenced by immunoSEQ multiplex PCR; TCRdb stores in-frame clones only, minus some. V and J calls and clone size are those listed in that table; D and trimming were worked out from the DNA. The table records some 150,000 clones, 65% to 90% of them present only once. The TCR sequence derives from a man aged 50-59 years with acute or convalescent COVID-19. The genes are TRBV2 and TRBJ2-7; D is possibly TRBD1 (6 bases). The source material was peripheral blood. CDR3 in amino acids: CASIMDRDYEQYF. The CDR3 coding sequence is TGTGCCAGCATTATGGACAGAGACTACGAGCAGTACTTC. The full variable domain, its missing parts supplied by reference TRBV2 and TRBJ2-7, is EPEVTQTPSHQVTQMGQEVILRCVPISNHLYFYWYRQILGQKVEFLVSFYNNEISEKSEIFDDQFSVERPDGSNFTLKIRSTKLEDSAMYFCASIMDRDYEQYFGPGTRLTVT.